Listed here are 28 T cell receptor beta chains from one sample, sequenced in a study of T cell repertoires in cytomegalovirus infection. TCRdb redid the calling of the reads with MiXCR, one entry per CDR3 protein. The table records 680,000 or so distinct CDR3 sequences, about 33% of them present only once. Their target antigens are unknown. The sequencing used cultured PBMCs, collected from culture after CMV antigen stimulation. These receptors originate from a human donor in good health (CMV status not recorded). Some clones in this sample may be carry-over from other donors' samples.

This clonotype is a singleton in its sample. Here the CDR3 DNA reads TGTGCCAGCAGTATCGTGATCAGTAGGGGCTCACCCCTCCACTTT. Its translation: CASSIVISRGSPLHF. The J gene is TRBJ1-6, the V gene TRBV12-3 or TRBV12-4; D possibly corresponds to TRBD1 (5 bases). CDR3 length: 15 residues. The V end was cut by 5 bases, the J end by 10 bases, with 18 bases between.

The rearrangement links TRBV20-1 to TRBJ1-6, with TRBD1 matching 7 bases. The CDR3 consists of 16 residues. CDR1 and CDR2 (germline): DFQATT, SNEGSKA (reference sequence). Trimming cost V 6 bases and J 10 bases; bases outside gene matches: 18. In nucleotides, the CDR3 is TGCAGTGCAAGTTGGGACAGCGCCTATGTTGGATCACCCCTCCACTTT. It yields the protein CSASWDSAYVGSPLHF.

This clonotype was counted at least ten times. This chain joins TRBV28 and TRBJ2-5, with D possibly being TRBD1 or TRBD2 (5 bases each). V was cut by 4 bases and J by 3 bases, with 18 bases left in between. Germline V gene lookup returns CDR1 MDHEN and CDR2 SYDVKM. This CDR3 has 16 residues. The CDR3 bases are TGTGCCAGCAGTTCCACCCGGGACCTCCTAAAAGAGACCCAGTACTTC. Translated: CASSSTRDLLKETQYF.

This clonotype was counted between two and nine times. The V call is TRBV10-3, the J call TRBJ1-6; D is uncertain. This CDR3 has 14 amino acids. Germline V lookup: CDR1 ENHRY, CDR2 SYGVKD. V lost 10 bases to trimming and J lost 2 bases, with 12 bases between them. As DNA, the CDR3 is TGTGCCACCGAGGATGGGACCTATAATTCACCCCTCCACTTT. Amino acids: CATEDGTYNSPLHF.

This clonotype has only a few counts. The chain joins TRBV7-9 to TRBJ2-1; TRBD2 is a possible D gene (6 bases). V shed 6 bases and J shed 5 bases, with 17 bases lying between them. The CDR3 consists of 15 residues. In germline, CDR1 is SEHNR, CDR2 FQNEAQ (reference sequence). CDR3 amino acids: CASRYLRESDNEQFF. The CDR3 DNA is TGTGCCAGCAGGTATCTCCGGGAGTCTGACAATGAGCAGTTCTTC.

This chain joins TRBV12-3 or TRBV12-4 and TRBJ2-2; perhaps D is TRBD1 or TRBD2 (5 bases each). The CDR3 is 11 amino acids. V was shortened by 11 bases and J by 1 base, with 5 bases between the two germline ends. CDR3 residues: CAGGNTGELFF. CDR3 nucleotide sequence: TGTGCCGGGGGGAACACCGGGGAGCTGTTTTTT.

V and J are TRBV7-8 and TRBJ2-7, with D unclear. The ends were cut back, 1 base at V and 3 bases at J, with 7 bases in the middle. The germline gives CDR1 SGHVS, CDR2 FQNEAQ. The CDR3 is 13 residues long. The CDR3 DNA reads as TGTGCCAGCAGCTTAGTTCCCGTCTACGAGCAGTACTTC. Translated: CASSLVPVYEQYF.

The V and J genes are TRBV20-1 and TRBJ1-5; 7 bases fit TRBD1. CDR1 and CDR2 from the germline V gene are DFQATT and SNEGSKA (reference sequence). The CDR3 covers 14 residues. The V and J ends lost 3 bases and 0 bases, in that order; junction bases with no gene match: 2. Here the CDR3 DNA reads TGCAGTGCTAGGACAGGGTTTAGCAATCAGCCCCAGCATTTT. It encodes CSARTGFSNQPQHF.

The chain uses TRBV2 and TRBJ1-6; weak D call: TRBD1 (6 bases). CDR1 is SNHLY and CDR2 is FYNNEI in the germline V gene. Trimming removed 5 bases from V and 7 bases from J, with 12 bases in between. There are 14 residues in the CDR3. In DNA, the CDR3 is TGTGCCAGCAGTAGAACAGGGAACAATTCACCCCTCCACTTT. It codes for CASSRTGNNSPLHF.

In its sample, this clonotype was seen a few times. The V call is TRBV4-1, the J call TRBJ1-6; the D gene is possibly TRBD1 (5 bases). Trimming cost V 4 bases and J 10 bases, with 17 bases left between them. Germline V CDR1 and CDR2: MGHRA, YSYEKL. The CDR3 consists of 15 residues. CDR3 region: CASSLLVAGTSPLHF. CDR3 in DNA: TGCGCCAGCAGCCTCTTAGTGGCGGGGACGTCACCCCTCCACTTT.

This clonotype showed up just a few times. This sequence joins TRBV7-8 and TRBJ2-1, with D perhaps matching TRBD2 (7 bases). Germline CDR1 reads SGHVS; CDR2 reads FQNEAQ. This CDR3 comprises 15 residues. Trimming removed 3 bases from V and 6 bases from J, with 15 bases in between. The CDR3 spells CASSLGRARGNEQFF. In DNA, the CDR3 is TGTGCCAGCAGCTTGGGGAGGGCCAGGGGCAATGAGCAGTTCTTC.

At least ten counts were recorded for this clonotype. The CDR3 here is CASSSPRVLDGYTF. In DNA form, the CDR3 reads TGTGCCAGCAGCTCCCCCAGGGTACTCGATGGCTACACCTTC. This chain uses TRBV7-2 with TRBJ1-2; the D gene is possibly TRBD1 (5 bases). Germline V lookup: CDR1 SGHTA, CDR2 FQGNSA. V dropped 4 bases and J dropped 6 bases, with 15 bases sitting between them. This CDR3 is 14 amino acids long. Supplemented by reference TRBV7-2 and TRBJ1-2, the full variable domain reads GAGVSQSPSNKVTEKGKDVELRCDPISGHTALYWYRQSLGQGLEFLIYFQGNSAPDKSGLPSDRFSAERTGGSVSTLTIQRTQQEDSAVYLCASSSPRVLDGYTFGSGTRLTVV.

A few counts support this clonotype. The genes are TRBV28 and TRBJ1-1; maybe TRBD1 (6 bases). Trimming removed 6 bases at V and 2 bases at J, with 13 bases between. The V gene's germline CDR1 is MDHEN and CDR2 SYDVKM. The CDR3 runs 14 residues. DNA for the CDR3: TGTGCCAGCAGCCGGCGGGGGCGAAACACTGAAGCTTTCTTT. Translated, it gives CASSRRGRNTEAFF.

The V gene is TRBV12-3 or TRBV12-4, the J gene TRBJ2-1; TRBD2 matches at 11 bases. CDR3 length equals 15 residues. J gave up 4 bases and V 6 bases, and 5 bases lay outside the gene matches. As DNA, the CDR3 is TGTGCCAGCAGGGAGACTAGCGGGGATTACAATGAGCAGTTCTTC. Its protein product is CASRETSGDYNEQFF.

This clonotype was detected a few times. V gene TRBV12-3 or TRBV12-4 combines with J gene TRBJ2-3; 11 bases are a match to TRBD2. CDR3 length: 17 amino acids. The junction had 6 bases not matched to a gene; V was cut back by 4 bases and J by 0 bases. The CDR3 nucleotides are TGTGCCAGCAGTTCACCGGGACTAGCGGACAGCACAGATACGCAGTATTTT. Its protein product is CASSSPGLADSTDTQYF.

This clonotype was seen a handful of times. The chain recombines TRBV6-6 with TRBJ1-5; possible D gene TRBD1, 6 bases. In germline, CDR1 is MNHNY, CDR2 SVGAGI (reference sequence). Trimming took off 6 bases at V and 2 bases at J, with 14 bases between the two ends. This CDR3 is built from 15 residues. CDR3 amino acids: CASSERQGRNQPQHF. CDR3 nucleotide sequence: TGTGCCAGCAGCGAAAGGCAGGGGCGCAATCAGCCCCAGCATTTT.

This clonotype appeared a few times. The genes are TRBV20-1 and TRBJ1-2; TRBD1 is a possible D gene (5 bases). V was trimmed by 5 bases and J by 4 bases, leaving 20 bases between them. The CDR3 covers 15 residues. Germline CDR1 and CDR2: DFQATT and SNEGSKA (reference sequence). This CDR3 reads CSAAPGEGRGYGYTF. The CDR3, as DNA: TGCAGTGCTGCCCCCGGGGAGGGGAGAGGCTATGGCTACACCTTC.

A single count supports this clonotype. The V call is TRBV4-2, the J call TRBJ2-3; a possible D gene is TRBD2 (7 bases). CDR1 is LGHNA and CDR2 is YNFKEQ in the germline V gene. The CDR3 runs 16 residues. V was trimmed by 0 bases and J by 1 base, leaving 11 bases between them. The CDR3: CASSQDWRGRTDTQYF. The CDR3 region has the DNA TGTGCCAGCAGCCAAGATTGGCGGGGGCGCACAGATACGCAGTATTTT.

V and J are TRBV10-3 and TRBJ1-2; D is possibly TRBD1 (5 bases). CDR3 length: 12 amino acids. Germline V CDR1 and CDR2: ENHRY, SYGVKD. V lost 0 bases and J 6 bases, leaving 5 bases between the germline ends. The CDR3 here is CAISESGDGYTF. In nucleotides, the CDR3 is TGTGCCATCAGTGAGTCAGGGGATGGCTACACCTTC.

The chain carries TRBV14 and TRBJ2-6; D uncertain. The germline gives CDR1 SGHDN, CDR2 FVKESK. V was clipped by 8 bases and J by 1 base, with 9 bases between them. CDR3 length: 14 residues. CDR3 loop: CASGKTSGANVLTF. In nucleotides, the CDR3 is TGTGCCAGCGGCAAAACTTCTGGGGCCAACGTCCTGACTTTC.

The chain uses TRBV24-1 and TRBJ2-3; a weak D match, TRBD1 (6 bases). This CDR3 region has 16 residues. CDR1 and CDR2 (germline): KGHDR, SFDVKD. The V end was cut by 2 bases, the J end by 0 bases, with 11 bases between. CDR3 sequence: CATSDYRGTSTDTQYF. The CDR3 DNA reads TGTGCCACCAGTGATTATAGGGGGACCAGCACAGATACGCAGTATTTT.

This clonotype was recorded once. The V call is TRBV6-6, the J call TRBJ1-2; 7 bases agree with TRBD1. Germline V CDR1 and CDR2: MNHNY, SVGAGI (reference sequence). The CDR3 loop spans 14 amino acids. Trimming took 5 bases from V and 4 from J; bases not matched to a gene: 7. CDR3 sequence: CASSPGQRGYGYTF. The CDR3 DNA reads TGTGCCAGCAGTCCGGGACAGCGGGGCTATGGCTACACCTTC.

Notes on this clonotype: One end of the junction varies from germline; a read error may be responsible. V gene TRBV2 combines with J gene TRBJ2-3; 11 bases map to TRBD2. The CDR3 consists of 15 residues. Germline V CDR1 and CDR2: SNHLY, FYNNEI. The CDR3 sequence is CASTELAGDTDTQYF. In DNA form, the CDR3 reads TGTGCCAGCACTGAACTAGCGGGGGACACAGATACGCAGTATTTT.

The sample holds a few counts of this clonotype. The chain has TRBV7-8 and TRBJ2-6; D could derive from TRBD1 or TRBD2 (5 bases each). Trimming shortened V by 7 bases and J by 2 bases, and 12 bases separated the two germline ends. Germline lookup yields CDR1 SGHVS and CDR2 FQNEAQ. The CDR3 extends over 15 amino acids. The CDR3 protein is CASNRRGAGANVLTF. CDR3 bases: TGTGCCAGCAACCGACGAGGGGCTGGGGCCAACGTCCTGACTTTC.

The chain uses TRBV6-6 and TRBJ2-7, with 7 positions matching TRBD2. The CDR3 totals 16 residues. Germline-derived CDR1 and CDR2 are MNHNY and SVGAGI (reference sequence). Germline trimming cut 3 bases from V and 2 bases from J; bases unmatched to any gene: 10. The CDR3 nucleotides read TGTGCCAGCAGTTATTCCGGGACTACACCAACCTACGAGCAGTACTTC. This translates into CASSYSGTTPTYEQYF.

This clonotype was counted only a few times. The chain combines TRBV7-8 with TRBJ2-3, with 13 bases identical to TRBD2. The CDR3 runs 19 residues. Losses at the gene ends were 4 bases for V and 0 bases for J; bases not matched to a gene: 10. From germline, CDR1 is SGHVS and CDR2 FQNEAQ. The CDR3 DNA sequence: TGTGCCAGCAGCTCACGTCGACTAGCGGGGGGACCTAGCACAGATACGCAGTATTTT. Translation: CASSSRRLAGGPSTDTQYF.

The chain is built from TRBV18 and TRBJ1-1; 12 positions agree with TRBD1. The CDR3 length is 15 residues. Germline lookup yields CDR1 KGHSH and CDR2 LQKENI. V lost 6 bases and J lost 2; bases outside the gene matches: 4. CDR3 DNA sequence: TGTGCCAGCTCGCCGGGACAGGGGGCCAACACTGAAGCTTTCTTT. This gives the protein CASSPGQGANTEAFF. Supplemented by reference TRBV18 and TRBJ1-1, the full variable domain reads NAGVMQNPRHLVRRRGQEARLRCSPMKGHSHVYWYRQLPEEGLKFMVYLQKENIIDESGMPKERFSAEFPKEGPSILRIQQVVRGDSAAYFCASSPGQGANTEAFFGQGTRLTVV.

The chain has TRBV20-1 and TRBJ2-7, with 10 positions matching TRBD2. J gave up 3 bases and V 6 bases, and 11 bases lay outside the gene matches. The CDR3 has 15 amino acids. From germline, CDR1 is DFQATT and CDR2 SNEGSKA (reference sequence). CDR3 nucleotide sequence: TGCAGTGCCAATGGGGACGGGACTAGCGACTACGAGCAGTACTTC. Protein: CSANGDGTSDYEQYF.